The source of this TCR beta chain is a study of blood T cell repertoires in COVID-19. The CDR3 is 14 amino acids. Germline values: CDR1 SGHNT, CDR2 YENEEA. Trimming stripped 3 bases from V and 7 bases from J, with 12 bases between. What the recovered Cohort 3 donors had was two negative PCRs, clearance, or symptom resolution. Data came from immunoSEQ multiplex PCR; TCRdb stores just in-frame clones and leaves some out. The sample includes over 150,000 clones, around 85% of them seen just once. This sequence originates from a man aged 35 to 55 who had recovered from COVID-19. The specimen sequenced was PBMCs or T cells enriched from blood (not recorded which). The V call is TRBV11-3, the J call TRBJ1-4; D not certain. In nucleotides, the CDR3 is TGTGCCAGCAGCTTGGGCAATGAGGGTGAAAAACTGTTTTTT. Translated: CASSLGNEGEKLFF.